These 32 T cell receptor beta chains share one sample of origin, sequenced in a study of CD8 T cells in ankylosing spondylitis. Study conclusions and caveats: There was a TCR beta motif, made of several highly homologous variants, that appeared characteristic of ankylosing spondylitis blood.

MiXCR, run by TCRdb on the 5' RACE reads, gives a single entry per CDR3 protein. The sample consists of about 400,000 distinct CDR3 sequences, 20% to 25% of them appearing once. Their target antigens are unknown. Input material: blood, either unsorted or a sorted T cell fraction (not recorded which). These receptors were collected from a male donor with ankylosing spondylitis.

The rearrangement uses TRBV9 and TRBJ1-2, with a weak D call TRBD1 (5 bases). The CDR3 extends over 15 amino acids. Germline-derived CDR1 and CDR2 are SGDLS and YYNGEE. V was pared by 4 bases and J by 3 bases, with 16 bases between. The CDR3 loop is CASSPRHSTDYGYTF. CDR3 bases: TGTGCCAGCAGCCCACGCCACTCGACAGACTATGGCTACACCTTC.

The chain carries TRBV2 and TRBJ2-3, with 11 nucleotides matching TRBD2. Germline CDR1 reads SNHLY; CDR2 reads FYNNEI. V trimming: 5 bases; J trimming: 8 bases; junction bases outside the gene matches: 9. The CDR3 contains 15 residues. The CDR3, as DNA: TGTGCCAGCAGTCTGCTAGCGGGAGGAGGTGGTACGCAGTATTTT. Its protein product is CASSLLAGGGGTQYF. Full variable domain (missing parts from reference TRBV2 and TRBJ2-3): EPEVTQTPSHQVTQMGQEVILRCVPISNHLYFYWYRQILGQKVEFLVSFYNNEISEKSEIFDDQFSVERPDGSNFTLKIRSTKLEDSAMYFCASSLLAGGGGTQYFGPGTRLTVL.

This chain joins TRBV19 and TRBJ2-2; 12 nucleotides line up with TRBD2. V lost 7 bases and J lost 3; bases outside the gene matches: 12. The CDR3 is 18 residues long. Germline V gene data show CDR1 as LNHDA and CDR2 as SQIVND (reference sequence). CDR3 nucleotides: TGTGCCAGTACCGATAGGACTAGCGGGATATTTTACACCGGGGAGCTGTTTTTT. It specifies CASTDRTSGIFYTGELFF.

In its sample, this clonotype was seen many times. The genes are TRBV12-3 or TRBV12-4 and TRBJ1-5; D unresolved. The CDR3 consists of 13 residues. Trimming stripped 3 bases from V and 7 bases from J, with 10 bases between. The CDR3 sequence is CASSLSRDQPQHF. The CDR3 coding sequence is TGTGCCAGCAGTTTGAGTCGAGACCAGCCCCAGCATTTT.

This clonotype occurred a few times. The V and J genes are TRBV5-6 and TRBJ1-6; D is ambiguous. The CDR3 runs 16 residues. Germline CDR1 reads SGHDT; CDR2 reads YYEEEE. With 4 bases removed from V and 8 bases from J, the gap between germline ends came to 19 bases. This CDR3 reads CASSQGGWGGDSPLHF. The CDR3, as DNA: TGTGCCAGCAGCCAAGGTGGATGGGGTGGCGATTCACCCCTCCACTTT.

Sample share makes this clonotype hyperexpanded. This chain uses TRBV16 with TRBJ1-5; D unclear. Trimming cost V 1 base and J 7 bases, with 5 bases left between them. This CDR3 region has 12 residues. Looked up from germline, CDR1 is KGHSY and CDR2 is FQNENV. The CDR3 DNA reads TGTGCCAGCAGCCAATGGGAACAGCCCCAGCATTTT. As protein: CASSQWEQPQHF.

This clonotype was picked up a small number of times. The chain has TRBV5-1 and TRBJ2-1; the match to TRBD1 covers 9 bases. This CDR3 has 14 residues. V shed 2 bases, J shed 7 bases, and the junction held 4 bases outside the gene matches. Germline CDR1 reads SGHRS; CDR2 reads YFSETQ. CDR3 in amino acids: CASSLGQGSNEQFF. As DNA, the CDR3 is TGCGCCAGCAGCTTAGGACAGGGGTCGAATGAGCAGTTCTTC.

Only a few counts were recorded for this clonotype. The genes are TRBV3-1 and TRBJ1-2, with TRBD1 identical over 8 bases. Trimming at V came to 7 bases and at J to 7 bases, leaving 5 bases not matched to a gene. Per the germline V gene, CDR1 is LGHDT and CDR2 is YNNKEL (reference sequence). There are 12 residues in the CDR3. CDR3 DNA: TGTGCCAGCAAGACAGGGGATCGTGGCTACACCTTC. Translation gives CASKTGDRGYTF.

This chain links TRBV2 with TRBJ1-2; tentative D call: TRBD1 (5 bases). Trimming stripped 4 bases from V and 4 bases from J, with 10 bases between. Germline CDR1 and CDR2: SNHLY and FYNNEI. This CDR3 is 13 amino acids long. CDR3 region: CASSGDSGYGYTF. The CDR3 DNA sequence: TGTGCCAGCAGTGGTGACAGTGGCTATGGCTACACCTTC.

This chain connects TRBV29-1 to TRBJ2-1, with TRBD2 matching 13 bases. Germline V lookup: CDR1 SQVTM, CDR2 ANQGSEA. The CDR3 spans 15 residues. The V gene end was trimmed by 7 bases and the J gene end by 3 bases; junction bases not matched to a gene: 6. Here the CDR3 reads CSGLGLAGIYNEQFF. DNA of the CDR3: TGCAGCGGATTGGGACTAGCGGGGATCTACAATGAGCAGTTCTTC.

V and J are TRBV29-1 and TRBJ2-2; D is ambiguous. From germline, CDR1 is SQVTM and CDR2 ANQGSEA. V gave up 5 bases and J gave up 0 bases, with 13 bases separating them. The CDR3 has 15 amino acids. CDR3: CSVFSGTTNTGELFF. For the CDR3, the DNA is TGCAGCGTTTTCTCCGGAACTACGAACACCGGGGAGCTGTTTTTT.

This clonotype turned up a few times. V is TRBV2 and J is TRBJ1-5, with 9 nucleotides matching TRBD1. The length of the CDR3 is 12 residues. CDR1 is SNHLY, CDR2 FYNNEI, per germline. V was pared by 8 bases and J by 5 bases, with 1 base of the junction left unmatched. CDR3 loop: CASGQGYQPQHF. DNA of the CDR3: TGTGCCAGCGGACAGGGGTATCAGCCCCAGCATTTT.

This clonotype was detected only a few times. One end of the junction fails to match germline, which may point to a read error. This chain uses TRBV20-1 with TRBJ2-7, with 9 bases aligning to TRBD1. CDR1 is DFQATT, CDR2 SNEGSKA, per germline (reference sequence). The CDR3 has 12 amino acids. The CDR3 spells CSATSPDRGMIF. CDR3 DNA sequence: TGCAGTGCAACCTCCCCGGACAGGGGAATGATCTTC.

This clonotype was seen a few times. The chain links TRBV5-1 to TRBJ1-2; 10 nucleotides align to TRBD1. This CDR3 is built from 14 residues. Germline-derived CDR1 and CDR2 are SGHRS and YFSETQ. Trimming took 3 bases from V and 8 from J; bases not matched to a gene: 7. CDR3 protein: CASSSGTGVEGYTF. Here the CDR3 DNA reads TGCGCCAGCAGCTCCGGGACAGGGGTTGAAGGCTACACCTTC. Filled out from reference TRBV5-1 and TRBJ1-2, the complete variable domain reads KAGVTQTPRYLIKTRGQQVTLSCSPISGHRSVSWYQQTPGQGLQFLFEYFSETQRNKGNFPGRFSGRQFSNSRSEMNVSTLELGDSALYLCASSSGTGVEGYTFGSGTRLTVV.

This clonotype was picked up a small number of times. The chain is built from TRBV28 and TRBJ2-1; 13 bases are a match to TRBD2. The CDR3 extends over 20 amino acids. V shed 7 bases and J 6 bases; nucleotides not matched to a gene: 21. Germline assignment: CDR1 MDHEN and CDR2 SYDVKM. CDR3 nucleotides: TGTGCCAGCACCACCGGACCGGGACTAGCGGGAAATAGGATACGCAATGAGCAGTTCTTC. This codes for CASTTGPGLAGNRIRNEQFF.

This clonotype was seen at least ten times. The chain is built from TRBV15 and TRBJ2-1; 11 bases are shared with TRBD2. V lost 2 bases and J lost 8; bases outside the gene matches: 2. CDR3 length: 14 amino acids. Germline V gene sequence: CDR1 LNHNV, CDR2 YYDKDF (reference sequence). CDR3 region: CATSRTSGSDEQFF. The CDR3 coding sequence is TGTGCCACCAGCAGAACTAGCGGGAGTGATGAGCAGTTCTTC.

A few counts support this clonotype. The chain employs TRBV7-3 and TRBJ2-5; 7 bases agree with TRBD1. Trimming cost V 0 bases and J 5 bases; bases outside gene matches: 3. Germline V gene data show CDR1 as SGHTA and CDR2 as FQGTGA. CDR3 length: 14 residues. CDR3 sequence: CASSLTGGPETQYF. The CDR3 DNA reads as TGTGCCAGCAGCTTAACAGGGGGCCCCGAGACCCAGTACTTC.

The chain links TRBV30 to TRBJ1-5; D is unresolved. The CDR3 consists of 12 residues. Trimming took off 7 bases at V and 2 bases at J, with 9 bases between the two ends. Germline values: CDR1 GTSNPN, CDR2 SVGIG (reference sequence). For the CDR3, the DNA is TGTGCCTCCGGTATGGGCAATCAGCCCCAGCATTTT. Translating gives CASGMGNQPQHF.

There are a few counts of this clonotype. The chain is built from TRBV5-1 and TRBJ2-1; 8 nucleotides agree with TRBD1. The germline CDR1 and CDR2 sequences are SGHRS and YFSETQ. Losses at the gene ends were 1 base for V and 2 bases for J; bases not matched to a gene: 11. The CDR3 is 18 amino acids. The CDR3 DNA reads TGCGCCAGCAGCTTGATGGTATCGGGACAGGTCACCTACAATGAGCAGTTCTTC. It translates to CASSLMVSGQVTYNEQFF.

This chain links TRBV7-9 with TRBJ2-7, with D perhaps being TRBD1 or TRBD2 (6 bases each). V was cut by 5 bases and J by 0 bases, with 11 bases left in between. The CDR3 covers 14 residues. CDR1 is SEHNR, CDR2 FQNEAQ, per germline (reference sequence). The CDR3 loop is CASSVGGPSYEQYF. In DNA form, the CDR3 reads TGTGCCAGCAGCGTAGGGGGGCCCTCCTACGAGCAGTACTTC.

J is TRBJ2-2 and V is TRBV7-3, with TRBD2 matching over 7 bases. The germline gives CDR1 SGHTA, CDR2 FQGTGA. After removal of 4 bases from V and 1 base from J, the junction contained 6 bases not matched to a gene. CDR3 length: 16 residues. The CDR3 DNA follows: TGTGCCAGCAGCTCCCACGGCGGGAGGAACACCGGGGAGCTGTTTTTT. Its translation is CASSSHGGRNTGELFF.

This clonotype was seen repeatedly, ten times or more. The CDR3 here is CASSLVGDLNTEAFF. The CDR3 DNA reads as TGTGCCAGCAGCTTGGTAGGGGACCTGAACACTGAAGCTTTCTTT. The chain joins TRBV5-5 to TRBJ1-1; a possible D gene is TRBD1 (5 bases). CDR1 SGHKS and CDR2 YYEKEE come from the germline V gene (reference sequence). Trimming stripped 0 bases from V and 0 bases from J, with 9 bases between. CDR3 length: 15 amino acids. Full variable domain (outside the CDR3, taken from reference TRBV5-5 and TRBJ1-1): DAGVTQSPTHLIKTRGQQVTLRCSPISGHKSVSWYQQVLGQGPQFIFQYYEKEERGRGNFPDRFSARQFPNYSSELNVNALLLGDSALYLCASSLVGDLNTEAFFGQGTRLTVV.

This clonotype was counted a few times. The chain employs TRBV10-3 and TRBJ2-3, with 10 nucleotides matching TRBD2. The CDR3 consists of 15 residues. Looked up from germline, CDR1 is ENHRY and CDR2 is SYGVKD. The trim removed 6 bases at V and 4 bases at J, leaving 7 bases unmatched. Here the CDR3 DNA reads TGTGCCATCAGCCGGGTAGCGGGAGGCTCAGATACGCAGTATTTT. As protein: CAISRVAGGSDTQYF.

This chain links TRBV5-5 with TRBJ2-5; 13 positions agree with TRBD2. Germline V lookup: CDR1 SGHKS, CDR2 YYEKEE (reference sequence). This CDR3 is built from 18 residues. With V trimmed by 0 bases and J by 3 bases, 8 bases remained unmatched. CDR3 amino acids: CASSLGGVGLAGEETQYF. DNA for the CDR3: TGTGCCAGCAGCTTGGGGGGGGTCGGACTAGCGGGAGAAGAGACCCAGTACTTC. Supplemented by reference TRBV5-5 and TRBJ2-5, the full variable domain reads DAGVTQSPTHLIKTRGQQVTLRCSPISGHKSVSWYQQVLGQGPQFIFQYYEKEERGRGNFPDRFSARQFPNYSSELNVNALLLGDSALYLCASSLGGVGLAGEETQYFGPGTRLLVL.

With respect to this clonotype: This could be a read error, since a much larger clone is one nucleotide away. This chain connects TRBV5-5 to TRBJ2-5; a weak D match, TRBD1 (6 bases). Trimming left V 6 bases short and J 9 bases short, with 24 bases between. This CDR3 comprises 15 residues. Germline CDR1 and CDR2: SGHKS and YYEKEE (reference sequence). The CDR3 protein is CASNRDTVPREAQYF. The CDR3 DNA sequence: TGTGCCAGCAACCGGGACACCGTCCCCCGTGAGGCCCAGTACTTC.

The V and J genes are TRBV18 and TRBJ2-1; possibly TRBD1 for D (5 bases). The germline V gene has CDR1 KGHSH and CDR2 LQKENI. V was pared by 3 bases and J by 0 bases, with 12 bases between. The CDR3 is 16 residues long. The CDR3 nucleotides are TGTGCCAGCTCACCGAGACAGTTGAGCTCCTACAATGAGCAGTTCTTC. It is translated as CASSPRQLSSYNEQFF.

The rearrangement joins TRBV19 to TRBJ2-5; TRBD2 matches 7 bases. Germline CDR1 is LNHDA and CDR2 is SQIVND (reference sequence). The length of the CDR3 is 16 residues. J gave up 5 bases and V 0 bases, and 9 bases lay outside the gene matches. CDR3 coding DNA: TGTGCCAGTAGTATAGATTTTGCGGGAGTTCGGGAGACCCAGTACTTC. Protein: CASSIDFAGVRETQYF.

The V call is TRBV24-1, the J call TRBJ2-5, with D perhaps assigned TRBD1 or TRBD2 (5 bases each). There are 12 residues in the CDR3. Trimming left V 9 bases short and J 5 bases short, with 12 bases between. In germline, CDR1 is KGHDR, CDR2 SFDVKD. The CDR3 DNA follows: TGTGCCACCGGGGACCCCTTGGAGACCCAGTACTTC. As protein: CATGDPLETQYF.

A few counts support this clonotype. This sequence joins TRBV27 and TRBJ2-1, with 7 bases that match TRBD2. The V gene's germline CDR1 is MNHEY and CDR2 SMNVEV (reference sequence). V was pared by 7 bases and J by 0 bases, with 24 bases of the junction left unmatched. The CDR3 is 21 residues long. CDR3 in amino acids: CASTRASGTTLPTSSYNEQFF. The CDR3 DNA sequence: TGTGCCAGCACGAGGGCTAGCGGAACTACGTTACCCACTAGCTCCTACAATGAGCAGTTCTTC.

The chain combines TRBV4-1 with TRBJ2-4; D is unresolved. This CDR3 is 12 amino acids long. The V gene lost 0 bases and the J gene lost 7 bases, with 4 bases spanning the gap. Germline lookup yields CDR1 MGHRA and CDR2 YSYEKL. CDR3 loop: CASSQEANIQYF. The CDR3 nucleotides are TGCGCCAGCAGCCAAGAGGCTAACATTCAGTACTTC.

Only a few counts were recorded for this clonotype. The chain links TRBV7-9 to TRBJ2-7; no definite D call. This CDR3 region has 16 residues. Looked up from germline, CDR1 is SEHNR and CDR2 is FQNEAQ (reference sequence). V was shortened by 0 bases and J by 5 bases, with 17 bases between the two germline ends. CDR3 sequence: CASSLARSKNQDEQYF. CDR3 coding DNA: TGTGCCAGCAGCTTAGCGAGGAGTAAGAACCAGGACGAGCAGTACTTC.

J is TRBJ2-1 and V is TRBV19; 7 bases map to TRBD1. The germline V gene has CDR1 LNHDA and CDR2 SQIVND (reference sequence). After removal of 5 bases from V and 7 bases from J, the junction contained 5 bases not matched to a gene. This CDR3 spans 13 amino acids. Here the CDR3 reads CASSVGQNNEQFF. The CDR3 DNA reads TGTGCCAGTAGTGTGGGACAGAATAATGAGCAGTTCTTC.